The 15 T cell receptor beta chains below all came from one sample that was sequenced in a study of blood T cell repertoires in COVID-19 (dated by TCRdb to 2020 to 2021). Libraries came from the immunoSEQ multiplex PCR assay. TCRdb retrieved this table from immuneACCESS and kept in-frame rearrangements only. Not all clones are present; in checked studies, unresolved V genes account for under half, and no reason is known for the remainder. For this sample there are roughly 200,000 clones; 82% appear just once. Roughly 8.2% of the sample is taken by the ten largest. Material for sequencing was peripheral blood. These receptors originate from a woman aged 80 or over with COVID-19, enrolled during active disease.

This chain links TRBV5-5 with TRBJ1-6; D remains unclear. This CDR3 is 16 amino acids long. Trimming left V 0 bases short and J 0 bases short, with 7 bases between. The germline V gene encodes CDR1 SGHKS and CDR2 YYEKEE (reference sequence). Written as DNA, the CDR3 is TGTGCCAGCAGCTTGGGGTATAGCTCCTATAATTCACCCCTCCACTTT. Encoded protein: CASSLGYSSYNSPLHF.

The chain joins TRBV14 to TRBJ1-6; a possible D gene is TRBD1 (5 bases). The CDR3 is 16 amino acids. Germline V CDR1 and CDR2: SGHDN, FVKESK. The V end was cut by 1 base, the J end by 7 bases, with 14 bases between. The CDR3 sequence is CASSQAGGFRNSPLHF. CDR3 DNA: TGTGCCAGCAGCCAAGCTGGGGGGTTTAGAAATTCACCCCTCCACTTT.

The chain is built from TRBV10-3 and TRBJ1-1; TRBD1 agrees at 7 bases. The ends lost 10 bases at V and 1 base at J; junction bases unmatched: 6. Germline CDR1 reads ENHRY; CDR2 reads SYGVKD. The CDR3 totals 13 residues. CDR3 residues: CATLRQGNTEAFF. The DNA for the CDR3 is TGTGCCACCCTGCGACAGGGGAACACTGAAGCTTTCTTT.

The rearrangement joins TRBV7-9 to TRBJ1-4, with 10 bases matching TRBD1. This CDR3 contains 15 residues. The junction had 5 bases not matched to a gene; V was cut back by 3 bases and J by 7 bases. CDR1 is SEHNR, CDR2 FQNEAQ, per germline (reference sequence). The chain's CDR3 is CASSFTGTGAEKLFF. CDR3 in DNA: TGTGCCAGCAGCTTTACCGGGACAGGGGCTGAAAAACTGTTTTTT.

The genes are TRBV11-2 and TRBJ1-3; possibly TRBD1 for D (6 bases). This CDR3 is 16 amino acids long. The germline V and J ends were trimmed by 5 bases and 0 bases, with 14 bases remaining between them. Germline loops: CDR1 SGHAT, CDR2 FQNNGV. The CDR3 DNA reads TGTGCCAGCAGCCGGGTCAGGGGCCTCTCTGGAAACACCATATATTTT. Amino acid sequence: CASSRVRGLSGNTIYF.

V gene TRBV10-3 combines with J gene TRBJ1-2, with D possibly matching TRBD1 (6 bases). Germline V gene sequence: CDR1 ENHRY, CDR2 SYGVKD. Trimming left V 1 base short and J 6 bases short, with 15 bases between. CDR3 length equals 15 residues. The CDR3 nucleotides are TGTGCCATCAGTGAGTGGGAAACAGGGAGCCATGGCTACACCTTC. Translation gives CAISEWETGSHGYTF.

This chain joins TRBV5-4 and TRBJ2-7; 10 nucleotides line up with TRBD1. CDR3 length: 15 amino acids. CDR1 is SGHNT, CDR2 YYREEE, per germline (reference sequence). Trimming removed 2 bases from V and 1 base from J; junction bases left unmatched: 3. The CDR3 spells CASSFRTGGSYEQYF. The CDR3 region has the DNA TGTGCCAGCAGCTTTCGGACAGGGGGTTCCTACGAGCAGTACTTC.

This rearrangement joins TRBV3-1 (or the pseudogene TRBV3-2) to TRBJ2-1; no clear D. CDR1 LGHDT and CDR2 YNNKEL come from the germline V gene (reference sequence). The CDR3 consists of 13 residues. Trimming cost V 0 bases and J 13 bases, with 13 bases left between them. CDR3 bases: TGTGCCAGCAGCCAAGACGCAGTAACCTCTCAGTTCTTC. This gives the protein CASSQDAVTSQFF.

This chain uses TRBV5-1 with TRBJ1-3, with D uncertain. The V end lost 3 bases, the J end lost 2 bases, and 9 bases lay between the germline ends. This CDR3 has 14 amino acids. Germline CDR1 is SGHRS and CDR2 is YFSETQ. DNA for the CDR3: TGCGCCAGCAGCTCGGAGGGAACTGGAAACACCATATATTTT. Its protein product is CASSSEGTGNTIYF.

The V and J genes are TRBV19 and TRBJ1-3; D not resolved. The CDR3 is 17 residues long. Trimming removed 3 bases from V and 0 bases from J, with 15 bases in between. From germline, CDR1 is LNHDA and CDR2 SQIVND (reference sequence). The CDR3 is CASSMVEEPFSGNTIYF. The CDR3 coding sequence is TGTGCCAGTAGTATGGTGGAGGAACCCTTCTCTGGAAACACCATATATTTT.

The chain couples TRBV28 to TRBJ2-7; 15 nucleotides match TRBD2. J gave up 3 bases and V 6 bases, and 24 bases lay outside the gene matches. The CDR3 is made up of 22 amino acids. CDR1 is MDHEN and CDR2 is SYDVKM in the germline V gene. The CDR3 nucleotides read TGTGCCAGCAGCCGTTCTTCCCTTCGTGGGACTAGCGGGGGGACCCAGGGCTACGAGCAGTACTTC. Translating gives CASSRSSLRGTSGGTQGYEQYF.

This sequence joins TRBV7-2 and TRBJ2-7; D uncertain. The CDR3 is 14 residues long. The germline V gene encodes CDR1 SGHTA and CDR2 FQGNSA. V lost 6 bases to trimming and J lost 0 bases, with 12 bases between them. The CDR3 sequence: CASSYLDHSYEQYF. The DNA for the CDR3 is TGTGCCAGCAGTTACCTAGACCACTCCTACGAGCAGTACTTC.

The chain employs TRBV7-2 and TRBJ2-7; D is perhaps TRBD1 (5 bases). The CDR3 is 16 amino acids. Trimming took off 4 bases at V and 2 bases at J, with 18 bases between the two ends. Germline values: CDR1 SGHTA, CDR2 FQGNSA. CDR3 DNA sequence: TGTGCCAGCAGCTACCGTTCCTGGGGCCAACCCTACGAGCAGTACTTC. Its protein is CASSYRSWGQPYEQYF.

The V call is TRBV11-2, the J call TRBJ1-2; D possibly corresponds to TRBD1 (5 bases). The germline CDR1 and CDR2 sequences are SGHAT and FQNNGV. With 2 bases removed from V and 2 bases from J, the gap between germline ends came to 15 bases. This CDR3 region has 16 residues. The CDR3, as DNA: TGTGCCAGCAGCTTATCGGGGGGGGTTTACAACTATGGCTACACCTTC. Amino acids: CASSLSGGVYNYGYTF.

The chain uses TRBV11-2 and TRBJ1-2; D call uncertain. Trimming pared 3 bases from V and 9 bases from J, leaving 17 bases between. Per the germline V gene, CDR1 is SGHAT and CDR2 is FQNNGV. The CDR3 extends over 14 amino acids. CDR3 in DNA: TGTGCCAGCAGCTTTTCTGGGTCAACTAATAGCTACACCTTC. Its translation is CASSFSGSTNSYTF.